This T cell receptor beta chain appears in the sequencing data of a study of blood T cells in healthy people across ages. A J-beta primer mix and a sample-barcoded 5' primer were used in a second PCR of about 7 to 12 cycles. TCRdb used MiXCR to reprocess the 5' RACE reads, holding one entry per CDR3 protein. The sample comprises about 1.7 million distinct CDR3 sequences, 28% of which are singletons, and around 7.7% rests with the top ten. The trim removed 3 bases at V and 4 bases at J, leaving 6 bases unmatched. Germline-derived CDR1 and CDR2 are DFQATT and SNEGSKA (reference sequence). The CDR3 extends over 14 amino acids.

The sample consisted of blood. The sequence was collected from a woman between 25 and 40 years old in good health. The chain couples TRBV20-1 to TRBJ2-3, with 8 bases identical to TRBD2. CDR3 DNA: TGCAGTGCTAGTCCGGGGGGGCGGGCAGATACGCAGTATTTT. It encodes CSASPGGRADTQYF.